The present entry profiles one T cell receptor beta chain with its context. The source of the sample is a study of blood T cell repertoires in COVID-19. Whole-study context: Both acute and convalescent COVID-19 samples were obtained from the United States, Italy and Spain. Nucleic acid was either cDNA or gDNA, and it came from T cells, B-cell-depleted T cells, or PBMCs.

CDR3 length: 11 residues. Per the germline V gene, CDR1 is LNHDA and CDR2 is SQIVND (reference sequence). Deletions cut 7 bases from V and 9 bases from J, with 10 bases between. Original data processing: From reference gene primer amplification, estimates of nucleated cell counts were derived. Produced via immunoSEQ multiplex PCR; TCRdb's table is partial and in-frame only. V and J calls and clone size are as listed in that table; D and trimming were resolved from the DNA. Of roughly 350,000 clones in the sample, 80% to 90% are singletons; the top ten hold roughly 6%. Enrollment of patients from Seattle took place during active infection, with longitudinal follow-up.

The sequencing input was peripheral blood. The origin of this receptor is a woman aged 45-65 years with COVID-19, enrolled during active disease. The gene calls are TRBV19 and TRBJ2-1, with D maybe TRBD1 (6 bases). CDR3 in amino acids: CASIQGGEQFF. The DNA of the CDR3 is TGTGCCAGTATCCAAGGGGGTGAGCAGTTCTTC.